One and the same sample provided the 20 T cell receptor beta chains below, sequenced in a study of CXCR3-negative and CXCR3-positive naive CD8 T cells (dated by TCRdb to about 2019). Sequencing was carried out with a NextSeq 550. The Human TCR Profiling Kit (MiLaboratory) was used to prepare UMI-labeled 5' RACE TRB cDNA libraries. The reads were reprocessed in TCRdb, with one entry per CDR3 protein sequence and no accompanying DNA. This sample's table has entries for about 130,000 distinct CDR3 sequences. The ten most abundant clones make up 0.29% of the sample. The sequenced sample was naive CXCR3- CD8+ T cells from blood. The sample's cell subset or site label is to be understood as: CD45RO-CCR7+CD27+CD95- naive CD8+ T cells lacking CXCR3 (TNR3-). The receptors were gathered from a human donor in good health. Some clones in this sample may be carry-over from other donors' samples.

The chain has TRBV9 and TRBJ2-3; the TCRdb D gene call, TRBD1, has no DNA to confirm it. The CDR3 loop spans 16 amino acids. The V gene's germline CDR1 is SGDLS and CDR2 YYNGEE. The CDR3 here is CASSVEGGGGTDTQYF.

The J gene is TRBJ2-7, the V gene TRBV18; TCRdb indicates TRBD1, and absent DNA this call remains unverified. From germline, CDR1 is KGHSH and CDR2 LQKENI. This CDR3 is 15 amino acids long. CDR3 in amino acids: CASSHPGQGTYEQYF.

The chain carries TRBV11-2 and TRBJ2-1; the D call of TRBD2 rests on TCRdb alone, since no DNA is present to check it. In germline, CDR1 is SGHAT, CDR2 FQNNGV. CDR3 length: 15 residues. The CDR3: CASTLGLGFYNEQFF.

The chain employs TRBV12-3 or TRBV12-4 and TRBJ2-3; TCRdb returns TRBD2, unconfirmable since there is no DNA. The CDR3 totals 16 residues. The CDR3 sequence is CASSPGLELNTDTQYF.

CDR3 sequence reads: CAWSVGGANTEAFF. The V call is TRBV30, the J call TRBJ1-1. Germline values: CDR1 GTSNPN, CDR2 SVGIG (reference sequence). CDR3 size: 14 residues.

The chain has TRBV3-2 and TRBJ1-1. TRBV3-2 is a listed pseudogene. The CDR3 contains 17 residues. The CDR3 here is CASSQGSGEGSGTEAFF.

This chain links TRBV12-3 or TRBV12-4 with TRBJ1-5; the TCRdb D gene call, TRBD1, has no DNA to confirm it. CDR3 length equals 14 residues. CDR3 amino acids: CASSGDRGGQPQHF.

The CDR3 loop is CASSSIAGSPYEQYF. The chain has TRBV11-2 and TRBJ2-7; TCRdb's D call, TRBD2, is unchecked because there is no DNA. The CDR3 consists of 15 residues. The germline gives CDR1 SGHAT, CDR2 FQNNGV.

This rearrangement joins TRBV4-3 to TRBJ2-1; the D call from TCRdb, TRBD1, cannot be confirmed without DNA. Looked up from germline, CDR1 is LGHNA and CDR2 is YSLEER. The CDR3 is 16 amino acids. CDR3 residues: CASSQDSGAGFNEQFF.

The chain links TRBV12-3 or TRBV12-4 to TRBJ2-7; TCRdb selects TRBD1, and the lack of DNA leaves this call unchecked. The CDR3 length is 17 residues. The CDR3 reads CASSLSTGDHQTYEQYF.

The V gene is TRBV24-1, the J gene TRBJ2-7; the TCRdb call, TRBD2, lacks DNA for checking. CDR1 is KGHDR and CDR2 is SFDVKD in the germline V gene. This CDR3 comprises 13 residues. This chain's CDR3 is CATSASDFYEQYF.

The gene calls are TRBV29-1 and TRBJ1-1; TCRdb reports TRBD1, a call that lacks DNA to check it against. Germline V gene lookup returns CDR1 SQVTM and CDR2 ANQGSEA. This CDR3 has 14 residues. The CDR3 region is CSVEGWGLNTEAFF.

This chain's CDR3 is CASSPLGQGYNEQFF. The chain couples TRBV14 to TRBJ2-1; TCRdb picks TRBD1, but there is no DNA to check that call. The CDR3 has 15 residues. Germline CDR1 reads SGHDN; CDR2 reads FVKESK.

The chain links TRBV4-1 to TRBJ2-2; the D gene TCRdb calls, TRBD2, cannot be checked with no DNA. Germline loops: CDR1 MGHRA, CDR2 YSYEKL. CDR3 length equals 17 residues. The CDR3 region is CASSQVGGVLVTGELFF.

The chain uses TRBV5-1 and TRBJ2-3; TCRdb's D gene call, TRBD1, goes unchecked for lack of DNA. From germline, CDR1 is SGHRS and CDR2 YFSETQ. The CDR3 extends over 17 amino acids. The CDR3 protein is CASMMRVLRGYCLAQYF.

The CDR3 region is CASRPDRAANYGYTF. V and J are TRBV27 and TRBJ1-2; TCRdb outputs TRBD1, but without DNA this stays unchecked. The CDR3 contains 15 residues. CDR1 is MNHEY and CDR2 is SMNVEV in the germline V gene (reference sequence).

The rearrangement joins TRBV29-1 to TRBJ1-2. Germline V gives CDR1 SQVTM, CDR2 ANQGSEA. The CDR3 extends over 12 amino acids. The CDR3 sequence is CSVMGNNYGYTF. Full variable domain (rest looked up from reference TRBV29-1 and TRBJ1-2): SAVISQKPSRDICQRGTSLTIQCQVDSQVTMMFWYRQQPGQSLTLIATANQGSEATYESGFVIDKFPISRPNLTFSTLTVSNMSPEDSSIYLCSVMGNNYGYTFGSGTRLTVV.

This sequence joins TRBV29-1 and TRBJ2-2; TCRdb lists TRBD2, though no DNA is available to test this call. Germline CDR1 SQVTM, CDR2 ANQGSEA. There are 12 residues in the CDR3. The CDR3 loop reads CSVAGGGGELFF.

This clonotype ranks as medium-sized (0.01 to 0.1%) in terms of frequency. The chain combines TRBV29-1 with TRBJ2-3. CDR3 size: 14 residues. Germline CDR1 SQVTM, CDR2 ANQGSEA. The CDR3 loop reads CSGLAAKYTDTQYF.

V usage is TRBV15 and J usage is TRBJ2-5; checking the TCRdb D call of TRBD2 is not possible without DNA. Germline values: CDR1 LNHNV, CDR2 YYDKDF (reference sequence). This CDR3 contains 11 residues. The CDR3: CATTLGETQYF.